The next 14 T cell receptor beta chains were all read from a single sample in a study of T cell changes during pregnancy in multiple sclerosis (dated by TCRdb to about 2019). To prepare the library, the immunoSEQ multiplex PCR assay was applied. TCRdb carries this immuneACCESS record with in-frame sequences only. Its versions omit some clonotypes, under half of them owing to an unresolved V gene in the studies checked, with the rest unexplained. This sample holds fewer than 110,000 clones; roughly 90% were observed only once. The ten top clones hold 0.78% of the sample. The sequences come from peripheral blood, collected in the third trimester of pregnancy. All receptors derive from a female donor in good health, enrolled as a control in a pregnancy study.

The CDR3 reads CASGTGNTIYF. CDR3 in DNA: TGTGCTAGTGGGACAGGAAACACCATATATTTT. The gene calls are TRBV12-5 and TRBJ1-3; D is ambiguous. In germline, CDR1 is LGHNT, CDR2 FRNRAP. This CDR3 is built from 11 residues. V lost 6 bases and J 4 bases, leaving 4 bases between the germline ends. Drawing the rest from reference TRBV12-5 and TRBJ1-3, the complete variable domain is DARVTQTPRHKVTEMGQEVTMRCQPILGHNTVFWYRQTMMQGLELLAYFRNRAPLDDSGMPKDRFSAEMPDATLATLKIQPSEPRDSAVYFCASGTGNTIYFGEGSWLTVV.

The J gene is TRBJ2-3, the V gene TRBV7-3, with D possibly being TRBD1 (5 bases). Germline V lookup: CDR1 SGHTA, CDR2 FQGTGA. The CDR3 totals 14 residues. V lost 2 bases to trimming and J lost 3 bases, with 9 bases between them. The CDR3 here is CASSLGQWTDTQYF. The CDR3, as DNA: TGTGCCAGCAGCTTAGGACAATGGACAGATACGCAGTATTTT.

The chain couples TRBV11-3 to TRBJ1-1; no definite D call. Germline V gene sequence: CDR1 SGHNT, CDR2 YENEEA. The V gene lost 5 bases and the J gene lost 8 bases, with 21 bases spanning the gap. The CDR3 has 15 residues. The CDR3 DNA sequence: TGTGCCAGCAGCCTATACCCCACCAACGGTCAAGAAGCTTTCTTT. Translating it yields CASSLYPTNGQEAFF.

V gene TRBV11-2 combines with J gene TRBJ2-7, with TRBD1 as a possible D gene (6 bases). Deletions cut 1 base from V and 6 bases from J, with 7 bases between. Per germline, CDR1 SGHAT and CDR2 FQNNGV. There are 12 residues in the CDR3. The CDR3 loop is CASSLGGPEQYF. The CDR3 region has the DNA TGTGCCAGCAGCTTAGGGGGGCCCGAGCAGTACTTC.

The rearrangement uses TRBV6-1 and TRBJ1-5; a possible D gene is TRBD1 (6 bases). The V end lost 8 bases, the J end lost 0 bases, and 14 bases lay between the germline ends. Germline V gene lookup returns CDR1 MNHNS and CDR2 SASEGT. The CDR3 contains 15 residues. The CDR3 bases are TGTGCCAGCGGACGGGACAAAAATAGCAATCAGCCCCAGCATTTT. As protein: CASGRDKNSNQPQHF.

The chain combines TRBV12-5 with TRBJ1-1; no clear D. Trimming pared 0 bases from V and 5 bases from J, leaving 4 bases between. CDR3 length equals 12 residues. Germline assignment: CDR1 LGHNT and CDR2 FRNRAP. For the CDR3, the DNA is TGTGCTAGTGGTTTGGTCAGGACTGAAGCTTTCTTT. Protein: CASGLVRTEAFF.

The chain employs TRBV7-9 and TRBJ1-4; TRBD1 aligns across 7 bases. The CDR3 is 16 residues long. With V trimmed by 5 bases and J by 6 bases, 12 bases remained unmatched. Germline values: CDR1 SEHNR, CDR2 FQNEAQ (reference sequence). This chain's CDR3 is CASSPGAGQLDEKLFF. The CDR3, as DNA: TGTGCCAGCAGCCCAGGGGCGGGACAGCTTGATGAAAAACTGTTTTTT.

The J gene is TRBJ1-4, the V gene TRBV7-9; D unclear. The CDR3 is 13 residues long. Trimming took 5 bases from V and 7 from J, leaving 11 bases between them. CDR1 is SEHNR and CDR2 is FQNEAQ in the germline V gene (reference sequence). The CDR3 sequence is CASSRGEGEKLFF. The CDR3 nucleotides read TGTGCCAGCAGCCGCGGCGAGGGTGAAAAACTGTTTTTT.

The chain recombines TRBV9 with TRBJ2-1; a weak D match, TRBD1 (6 bases). V lost 3 bases and J 3 bases, leaving 28 bases between the germline ends. Germline CDR1 reads SGDLS; CDR2 reads YYNGEE. The CDR3 has 20 amino acids. The CDR3 bases are TGTGCCAGCAGCGACCCCTCGTTCAATAAGAACACCAGGGGCTACAATGAGCAGTTCTTC. Amino acids: CASSDPSFNKNTRGYNEQFF. The whole variable domain, remainder taken from reference TRBV9 and TRBJ2-1, is DSGVTQTPKHLITATGQRVTLRCSPRSGDLSVYWYQQSLDQGLQFLIQYYNGEERAKGNILERFSAQQFPDLHSELNLSSLELGDSALYFCASSDPSFNKNTRGYNEQFFGPGTRLTVL.

The chain joins TRBV13 to TRBJ2-7; 8 bases are shared with TRBD1. Germline assignment: CDR1 PRHDT and CDR2 FYEKMQ (reference sequence). Trimming took 5 bases from V and 9 from J; bases not matched to a gene: 18. The CDR3 is 16 residues long. In DNA form, the CDR3 reads TGTGCCAGCAGCCCGTCCCCGGGACAGGACGCGGTGGTGCAGTACTTC. This translates into CASSPSPGQDAVVQYF. Filled out from reference TRBV13 and TRBJ2-7, the complete variable domain reads AAGVIQSPRHLIKEKRETATLKCYPIPRHDTVYWYQQGPGQDPQFLISFYEKMQSDKGSIPDRFSAQQFSDYHSELNMSSLELGDSALYFCASSPSPGQDAVVQYFGPGTRLTVT.

The genes are TRBV7-9 and TRBJ1-2; the match to TRBD1 covers 7 bases. V lost 5 bases and J lost 1; bases outside the gene matches: 4. Germline values: CDR1 SEHNR, CDR2 FQNEAQ (reference sequence). The CDR3 has 14 residues. The CDR3 reads CASSRTGGNYGYTF. Written as DNA, the CDR3 is TGTGCCAGCAGCAGGACAGGAGGTAACTATGGCTACACCTTC.

The table lists this clone with a few counts. The chain employs TRBV7-8 and TRBJ1-1; D remains unclear. V was trimmed by 6 bases and J by 0 bases, leaving 14 bases between them. The CDR3 spans 15 residues. CDR1 is SGHVS, CDR2 FQNEAQ, per germline. CDR3 region: CASSSDSAVNTEAFF. The CDR3 DNA reads TGTGCCAGCAGTTCGGACTCCGCCGTGAACACTGAAGCTTTCTTT.

The CDR3 spells CASRGGTVSGNTIYF. In nucleotides, the CDR3 is TGTGCCAGCAGGGGCGGGACAGTCTCTGGAAACACCATATATTTT. V usage is TRBV7-6 and J usage is TRBJ1-3, with 7 bases aligning to TRBD1. CDR3 length: 15 residues. The V gene's germline CDR1 is SGHVS and CDR2 FNYEAQ. The trim removed 6 bases at V and 0 bases at J, leaving 5 bases unmatched. The complete variable domain, with remaining parts taken from reference TRBV7-6 and TRBJ1-3, reads GAGVSQSPRYKVTKRGQDVALRCDPISGHVSLYWYRQALGQGPEFLTYFNYEAQQDKSGLPNDRFSAERPEGSISTLTIQRTEQRDSAMYRCASRGGTVSGNTIYFGEGSWLTVV.

The genes are TRBV11-3 and TRBJ2-3, with a weak D call TRBD1 (6 bases). Trimming removed 5 bases from V and 6 bases from J, with 18 bases in between. The CDR3 runs to 15 residues. CDR1 and CDR2 (germline): SGHNT, YENEEA. CDR3 DNA sequence: TGTGCCAGCAGCCGTATGGGGGCCGTACGGGATACGCAGTATTTT. Protein sequence: CASSRMGAVRDTQYF. Full variable domain (outside the CDR3, taken from reference TRBV11-3 and TRBJ2-3): EAGVVQSPRYKIIEKKQPVAFWCNPISGHNTLYWYLQNLGQGPELLIRYENEEAVDDSQLPKDRFSAERLKGVDSTLKIQPAELGDSAVYLCASSRMGAVRDTQYFGPGTRLTVL.